These 10 T cell receptor beta chains were sequenced from one sample in a study of blood T cell repertoires in COVID-19. The protocol was immunoSEQ multiplex PCR, while the TCRdb copy is restricted to in-frame clones and leaves out a portion. The data hold some 510,000 clones, with more than 75% observed a single time. The material sequenced was PBMCs or T cells enriched from blood (not recorded which). Receptors originate from a woman aged 40 to 55 who had recovered from COVID-19.

The chain is built from TRBV10-3 and TRBJ2-7; no firm D call. With 0 bases removed from V and 3 bases from J, the gap between germline ends came to 9 bases. CDR3 size: 14 residues. Germline V lookup: CDR1 ENHRY, CDR2 SYGVKD. Here the CDR3 reads CAISESSSSYEQYF. The DNA of the CDR3 is TGTGCCATCAGTGAGTCTTCGTCTAGCTACGAGCAGTACTTC.

This clone was counted a few times. The genes are TRBV27 and TRBJ1-2, with 8 bases aligning to TRBD1. Germline CDR1 and CDR2: MNHEY and SMNVEV (reference sequence). This CDR3 is built from 12 residues. Germline trimming cut 9 bases from V and 4 bases from J; bases unmatched to any gene: 4. The DNA for the CDR3 is TGTGCCAGTAAGACAGGGGTCTATGGCTACACCTTC. Protein: CASKTGVYGYTF.

This chain joins TRBV27 and TRBJ2-1, with TRBD2 identical over 10 bases. CDR1 and CDR2 from the germline V gene are MNHEY and SMNVEV (reference sequence). This CDR3 spans 15 amino acids. J gave up 8 bases and V 2 bases, and 6 bases lay outside the gene matches. CDR3 protein: CASSLVPSGSHEQFF. The CDR3 nucleotides read TGTGCCAGCAGTTTAGTCCCTAGCGGGAGTCATGAGCAGTTCTTC.

This clone was counted between two and nine times. The chain links TRBV7-2 to TRBJ1-5; D gene unclear. Germline CDR1 is SGHTA and CDR2 is FQGNSA. CDR3 length equals 15 residues. Trimming removed 2 bases at V and 7 bases at J, with 15 bases between. In DNA, the CDR3 is TGTGCCAGCAGCTTATCCCGGGGAGGAGGGCAGCCCCAGCATTTT. It translates to CASSLSRGGGQPQHF.

As to this clone: Distinct nucleotide sequences in the sample also encode this CDR3. This chain links TRBV24-1 with TRBJ1-4; D ambiguous. The CDR3 spans 13 residues. In germline, CDR1 is KGHDR, CDR2 SFDVKD. V lost 4 bases, J lost 7 bases, and 9 bases lay in between. The CDR3 bases are TGTGCCACCAGTGACGGCCGAGGTGAAAAACTGTTTTTT. It translates to CATSDGRGEKLFF.

The V and J genes are TRBV5-6 and TRBJ1-1, with 10 bases matching TRBD1. V was pared by 3 bases and J by 4 bases, with 3 bases of the junction left unmatched. Germline values: CDR1 SGHDT, CDR2 YYEEEE. CDR3 size: 14 residues. The CDR3 loop is CASSSDRGATEAFF. The DNA of the CDR3 is TGTGCCAGCAGCTCGGACAGGGGGGCCACTGAAGCTTTCTTT.

This chain links TRBV19 with TRBJ1-1, with 10 bases fitting TRBD1. This CDR3 is 20 amino acids long. The germline V gene encodes CDR1 LNHDA and CDR2 SQIVND (reference sequence). The V and J ends lost 5 bases and 0 bases, in that order; junction bases with no gene match: 18. CDR3 amino acids: CASSSPAPGQGMRLNTEAFF. The CDR3 nucleotides read TGTGCCAGTAGTTCACCCGCACCGGGACAGGGGATGCGGTTGAACACTGAAGCTTTCTTT.

This clone came up once. V is TRBV10-3 and J is TRBJ2-1, with D maybe TRBD1 (5 bases). There are 14 residues in the CDR3. Trimming took off 6 bases at V and 5 bases at J, with 14 bases between the two ends. The germline V gene encodes CDR1 ENHRY and CDR2 SYGVKD. Here the CDR3 reads CAIRRGGADNEQFF. The CDR3 nucleotides are TGTGCCATCAGAAGAGGTGGGGCGGACAATGAGCAGTTCTTC.

The genes are TRBV27 and TRBJ1-1, with D hard to call. With 3 bases removed from V and 0 bases from J, the gap between germline ends came to 14 bases. The CDR3 spans 16 residues. Per germline, CDR1 MNHEY and CDR2 SMNVEV (reference sequence). In DNA form, the CDR3 reads TGTGCCAGCAGTTTGGGAGCAGGCACGGTGAACACTGAAGCTTTCTTT. Translated, it gives CASSLGAGTVNTEAFF.

This clone turned up a few times. The chain is built from TRBV18 and TRBJ1-6, with D possibly matching TRBD1 (5 bases). This CDR3 is 15 amino acids long. The germline gives CDR1 KGHSH, CDR2 LQKENI. Trimming took off 6 bases at V and 9 bases at J, with 18 bases between the two ends. This CDR3 is CASSRDPSGGSPLHF. CDR3 nucleotide sequence: TGTGCCAGCTCTCGAGACCCATCGGGGGGTTCACCCCTCCACTTT.